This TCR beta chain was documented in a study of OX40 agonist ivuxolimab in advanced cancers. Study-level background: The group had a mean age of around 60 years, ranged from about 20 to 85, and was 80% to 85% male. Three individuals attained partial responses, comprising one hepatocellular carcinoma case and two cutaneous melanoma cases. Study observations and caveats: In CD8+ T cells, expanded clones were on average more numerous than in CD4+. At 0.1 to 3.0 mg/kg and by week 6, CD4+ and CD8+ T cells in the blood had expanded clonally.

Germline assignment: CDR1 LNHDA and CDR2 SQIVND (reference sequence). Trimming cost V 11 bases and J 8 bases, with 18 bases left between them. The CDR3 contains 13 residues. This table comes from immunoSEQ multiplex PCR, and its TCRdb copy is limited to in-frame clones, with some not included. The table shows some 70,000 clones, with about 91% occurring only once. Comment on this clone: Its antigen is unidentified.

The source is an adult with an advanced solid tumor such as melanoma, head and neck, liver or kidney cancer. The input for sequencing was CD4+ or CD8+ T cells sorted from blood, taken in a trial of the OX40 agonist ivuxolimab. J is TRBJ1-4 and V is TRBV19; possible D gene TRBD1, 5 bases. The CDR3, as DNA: TGTGCCGCTGCCAGGGACCAAGGGGAAAAACTGTTTTTT. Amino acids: CAAARDQGEKLFF.